These 27 T cell receptor beta chains were sequenced from one sample in a study of blood T cell repertoires in COVID-19. Measured with immunoSEQ multiplex PCR; TCRdb has only the in-frame clones, and not every one. The sample holds some 230,000 clones; about 86% are singletons and the top ten take more than 2%. The sample was peripheral blood. These receptors were collected from a woman aged 60-75 years with acute or convalescent COVID-19.

The chain couples TRBV6-5 to TRBJ1-1; D is ambiguous. CDR3 length: 14 residues. V shed 3 bases and J shed 0 bases, with 8 bases lying between them. The germline CDR1 and CDR2 sequences are MNHEY and SVGAGI. The chain's CDR3 is CASSYGQMNTEAFF. Here the CDR3 DNA reads TGTGCCAGCAGTTATGGGCAAATGAACACTGAAGCTTTCTTT.

The chain links TRBV6-4 to TRBJ1-1; the match to TRBD1 covers 7 bases. CDR1 and CDR2 from the germline V gene are MRHNA and SNTAGT. The CDR3 consists of 14 residues. With V trimmed by 6 bases and J by 10 bases, 14 bases remained unmatched. CDR3: CASSENRDSRRAFF. The CDR3 nucleotides are TGTGCCAGCAGCGAGAACCGGGACAGCAGGAGAGCTTTCTTT.

The rearrangement links TRBV6-5 to TRBJ1-2, with 9 bases lining up with TRBD1. The CDR3 runs 16 residues. The germline CDR1 and CDR2 sequences are MNHEY and SVGAGI. V shed 0 bases and J 7 bases; nucleotides not matched to a gene: 9. CDR3 coding DNA: TGTGCCAGCAGTTACTCGAAGGGACAGGGAAGGAGTGGCTACACCTTC. Translated, it gives CASSYSKGQGRSGYTF.

V and J are TRBV6-5 and TRBJ1-2; tentative D call: TRBD1 (6 bases). The germline V gene encodes CDR1 MNHEY and CDR2 SVGAGI. The CDR3 covers 15 residues. V gave up 10 bases and J gave up 7 bases, with 25 bases separating them. The CDR3 coding sequence is TGTGCCACTAGTACGTCAGATTGGGGGCTGAGTGGCTACACCTTC. It specifies CATSTSDWGLSGYTF.

This clone was seen more than once but under ten times. The V and J genes are TRBV4-2 and TRBJ1-4; D gene uncertain. Germline V gene lookup returns CDR1 LGHNA and CDR2 YNFKEQ. This CDR3 is 13 amino acids long. Trimming removed 8 bases at V and 3 bases at J, with 10 bases between. The CDR3 reads CASARQANEKLFF. DNA of the CDR3: TGTGCCAGCGCAAGGCAGGCTAATGAAAAACTGTTTTTT.

This sequence joins TRBV2 and TRBJ1-2, with a weak D call TRBD1 (5 bases). V lost 8 bases and J 1 base, leaving 14 bases between the germline ends. Looked up from germline, CDR1 is SNHLY and CDR2 is FYNNEI. The CDR3 consists of 14 residues. The CDR3 region has the DNA TGTGCCAGCCGGAATGGGGCTTTTAACTATGGCTACACCTTC. Protein sequence: CASRNGAFNYGYTF.

The chain links TRBV7-2 to TRBJ1-2, with 8 nucleotides matching TRBD1. The junction had 3 bases not matched to a gene; V was cut back by 3 bases and J by 6 bases. In germline, CDR1 is SGHTA, CDR2 FQGNSA. This CDR3 spans 13 amino acids. The CDR3 protein is CASSFIQGDGYTF. The CDR3 DNA reads as TGTGCCAGCAGCTTCATACAGGGGGATGGCTACACCTTC.

This sequence joins TRBV10-3 and TRBJ2-1, with TRBD2 matching over 7 bases. V shed 4 bases and J 4 bases; nucleotides not matched to a gene: 10. The germline V gene encodes CDR1 ENHRY and CDR2 SYGVKD. This CDR3 has 16 residues. Written as DNA, the CDR3 is TGTGCCATCAGTGCCACGGGGCGGGGGACTTACAATGAGCAGTTCTTC. It encodes CAISATGRGTYNEQFF.

CDR3 sequence: CARRFSGVCTDTQYF. The CDR3, as DNA: TGTGCCAGAAGGTTTAGCGGGGTTTGCACAGATACGCAGTATTTT. The V gene is TRBV5-3, the J gene TRBJ2-3; 8 positions agree with TRBD2. TRBV5-3 carries the ORF label, with uncertain function. The CDR3 spans 15 residues. J gave up 1 base and V 5 bases, and 6 bases lay outside the gene matches.

This chain uses TRBV3-1 (or the pseudogene TRBV3-2) with TRBJ1-5; 7 bases are a match to TRBD1. Germline trimming cut 3 bases from V and 4 bases from J; bases unmatched to any gene: 6. Germline CDR1 LGHDT, CDR2 YNNKEL (reference sequence). There are 15 residues in the CDR3. The CDR3 DNA reads TGTGCCAGCAGCCACACAGGGGCCCGAAATCAGCCCCAGCATTTT. Translating it yields CASSHTGARNQPQHF.

The J gene is TRBJ1-2, the V gene TRBV19, with TRBD1 matching 8 bases. V lost 6 bases and J lost 6; bases outside the gene matches: 6. The CDR3 extends over 13 amino acids. The germline V gene encodes CDR1 LNHDA and CDR2 SQIVND (reference sequence). The CDR3 DNA reads as TGTGCCAGTAGGACGGGACAGGTGGATGGCTACACCTTC. Translation: CASRTGQVDGYTF.

This clone was observed once. The chain's CDR3 is CASSSRGGAVTEAFF. In DNA form, the CDR3 reads TGTGCCAGCAGTTCGCGGGGGGGGGCGGTAACTGAAGCTTTCTTT. V and J are TRBV27 and TRBJ1-1, with a possible D match to TRBD1 (6 bases). Germline CDR1 reads MNHEY; CDR2 reads SMNVEV (reference sequence). CDR3 length equals 15 residues. Trimming left V 4 bases short and J 5 bases short, with 17 bases between.

The chain employs TRBV7-2 and TRBJ2-7; D gene uncertain. V was pared by 5 bases and J by 3 bases, with 8 bases between. This CDR3 spans 12 amino acids. Germline assignment: CDR1 SGHTA and CDR2 FQGNSA. CDR3 loop: CASSPASYEQYF. The CDR3, as DNA: TGTGCCAGCAGCCCGGCTAGCTACGAGCAGTACTTC.

V and J are TRBV9 and TRBJ1-2; 7 nucleotides line up with TRBD1. The V gene's germline CDR1 is SGDLS and CDR2 YYNGEE. V dropped 0 bases and J dropped 3; count of bases not matched to a gene: 5. The CDR3 is 15 amino acids. The CDR3 nucleotides read TGTGCCAGCAGCGTAGCGGCGACAGGGTACTATGGCTACACCTTC. It is translated as CASSVAATGYYGYTF.

This sequence joins TRBV5-1 and TRBJ1-1; perhaps TRBD1 as D (6 bases). Per the germline V gene, CDR1 is SGHRS and CDR2 is YFSETQ. The CDR3 loop spans 16 amino acids. V was cut by 4 bases and J by 1 base, with 17 bases left in between. DNA for the CDR3: TGCGCCAGCAGCCTTATAACTGCAGGGGCGAACACTGAAGCTTTCTTT. Protein sequence: CASSLITAGANTEAFF.

The gene calls are TRBV6-5 and TRBJ1-1; D perhaps matches TRBD1 (5 bases). V was pared by 0 bases and J by 7 bases, with 9 bases between. The CDR3 sequence is 13 residues long. Germline CDR1 and CDR2: MNHEY and SVGAGI. DNA of the CDR3: TGTGCCAGCAGTTACTCGAGACAGAATGAAGCTTTCTTT. This encodes CASSYSRQNEAFF.

The rearrangement links TRBV7-8 to TRBJ2-3; D unresolved. The CDR3 runs to 15 residues. The germline V gene encodes CDR1 SGHVS and CDR2 FQNEAQ. V was shortened by 2 bases and J by 1 base, with 10 bases between the two germline ends. CDR3 protein: CASSLSGPGTDTQYF. The DNA for the CDR3 is TGTGCCAGCAGCTTAAGTGGGCCTGGCACAGATACGCAGTATTTT.

The rearrangement joins TRBV7-2 to TRBJ1-5, with a possible D match to TRBD1 (6 bases). CDR1 and CDR2 from the germline V gene are SGHTA and FQGNSA. Trimming removed 4 bases from V and 4 bases from J, with 8 bases in between. The CDR3 covers 13 residues. The CDR3, as DNA: TGTGCCAGCAGCTCACAGGGAAATCAGCCCCAGCATTTT. Translation: CASSSQGNQPQHF. Supplemented by reference TRBV7-2 and TRBJ1-5, the full variable domain reads GAGVSQSPSNKVTEKGKDVELRCDPISGHTALYWYRQSLGQGLEFLIYFQGNSAPDKSGLPSDRFSAERTGGSVSTLTIQRTQQEDSAVYLCASSSQGNQPQHFGDGTRLSIL.

This clone was seen a single time. This chain uses TRBV4-1 with TRBJ1-6; 10 positions agree with TRBD1. CDR3 size: 16 residues. After removal of 3 bases from V and 9 bases from J, the junction contained 8 bases not matched to a gene. Germline V gives CDR1 MGHRA, CDR2 YSYEKL. The DNA of the CDR3 is TGCGCCAGCAGCCAGGGACAGGGGTATTTTTCTTCACCCCTCCACTTT. Translation: CASSQGQGYFSSPLHF.

The chain has TRBV11-2 and TRBJ1-2; TRBD1 matches 7 bases. V shed 5 bases and J 6 bases; nucleotides not matched to a gene: 15. The CDR3 consists of 16 residues. CDR1 is SGHAT and CDR2 is FQNNGV in the germline V gene. The CDR3 region is CASSRKLETGPNGYTF. CDR3 coding DNA: TGTGCCAGCAGCCGAAAACTCGAGACAGGGCCTAATGGCTACACCTTC.

This clone was seen a handful of times. The identical CDR3 is also encoded by other nucleotide sequences in the sample. The chain employs TRBV19 and TRBJ1-1, with D hard to call. Germline loops: CDR1 LNHDA, CDR2 SQIVND (reference sequence). V lost 5 bases and J lost 2, with 9 bases in between. CDR3 length: 13 residues. Here the CDR3 reads CASSLTGNTEAFF. CDR3 nucleotides: TGTGCCAGTAGTTTGACGGGAAACACTGAAGCTTTCTTT.

The chain uses TRBV19 and TRBJ1-5; a weak D match, TRBD1 (5 bases). The ends were cut back, 3 bases at V and 4 bases at J, with 10 bases in the middle. This CDR3 comprises 14 residues. Germline CDR1 LNHDA, CDR2 SQIVND (reference sequence). CDR3 bases: TGTGCCAGTAGTATGTCGGCAGGGAATCAGCCCCAGCATTTT. It encodes CASSMSAGNQPQHF.

The chain is built from TRBV5-8 and TRBJ1-2; 7 bases align to TRBD1. CDR1 and CDR2 from the germline V gene are SGHTS and YDEGEE. CDR3 length: 10 residues. The CDR3 region is CAVGTVGYTF. CDR3 nucleotide sequence: TGTGCAGTTGGGACAGTCGGCTACACCTTC.

The CDR3: CASGTGINTGELFF. In DNA, the CDR3 is TGTGCCAGCGGAACCGGGATAAACACCGGGGAGCTGTTTTTT. V is TRBV5-4 and J is TRBJ2-2; possible D gene TRBD2, 5 bases. Germline V gene data show CDR1 as SGHNT and CDR2 as YYREEE (reference sequence). Trimming took 7 bases from V and 2 from J, leaving 12 bases between them. The CDR3 runs 14 residues.

A single count supports this clone. The V call is TRBV2, the J call TRBJ2-3; a weak D match, TRBD2 (5 bases). The CDR3 is made up of 14 amino acids. Trimming took off 3 bases at V and 3 bases at J, with 10 bases between the two ends. Germline values: CDR1 SNHLY, CDR2 FYNNEI. This CDR3 is CASSEGVRTDTQYF. The CDR3 bases are TGTGCCAGCAGTGAGGGAGTCCGGACAGATACGCAGTATTTT.

The chain recombines TRBV18 with TRBJ1-1; 9 bases line up with TRBD1. CDR1 is KGHSH and CDR2 is LQKENI in the germline V gene. V shed 2 bases and J 3 bases; nucleotides not matched to a gene: 13. CDR3 length: 18 amino acids. Here the CDR3 DNA reads TGTGCCAGCTCACCAGTCCGGACAGGGGAGGTCGGGCACACTGAAGCTTTCTTT. It is translated as CASSPVRTGEVGHTEAFF.

This chain connects TRBV12-3 or TRBV12-4 to TRBJ2-7, with a weak D call TRBD2 (6 bases). The V and J ends lost 4 bases and 7 bases respectively, with 14 bases between them. The CDR3 spans 13 residues. The DNA of the CDR3 is TGTGCCAGCAGTTCTGGACTACACAGGGAGCAGTACTTC. Its translation is CASSSGLHREQYF.